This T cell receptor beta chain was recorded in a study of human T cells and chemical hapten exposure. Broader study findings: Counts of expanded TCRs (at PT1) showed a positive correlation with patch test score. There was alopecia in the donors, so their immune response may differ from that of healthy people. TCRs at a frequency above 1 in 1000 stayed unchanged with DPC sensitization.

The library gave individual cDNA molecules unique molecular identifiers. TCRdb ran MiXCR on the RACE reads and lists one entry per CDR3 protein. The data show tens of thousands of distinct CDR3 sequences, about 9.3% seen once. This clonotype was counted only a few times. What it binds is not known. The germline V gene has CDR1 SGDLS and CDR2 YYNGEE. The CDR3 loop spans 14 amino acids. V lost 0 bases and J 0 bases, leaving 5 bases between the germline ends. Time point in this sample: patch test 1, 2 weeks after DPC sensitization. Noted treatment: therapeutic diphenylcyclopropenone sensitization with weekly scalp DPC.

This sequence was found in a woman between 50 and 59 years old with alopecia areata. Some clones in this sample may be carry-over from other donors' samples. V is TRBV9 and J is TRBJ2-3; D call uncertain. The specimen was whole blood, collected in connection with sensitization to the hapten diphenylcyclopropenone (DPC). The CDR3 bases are TGTGCCAGCAGCGTAGACACTAGCACAGATACGCAGTATTTT. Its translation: CASSVDTSTDTQYF. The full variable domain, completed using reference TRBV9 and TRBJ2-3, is DSGVTQTPKHLITATGQRVTLRCSPRSGDLSVYWYQQSLDQGLQFLIQYYNGEERAKGNILERFSAQQFPDLHSELNLSSLELGDSALYFCASSVDTSTDTQYFGPGTRLTVL.